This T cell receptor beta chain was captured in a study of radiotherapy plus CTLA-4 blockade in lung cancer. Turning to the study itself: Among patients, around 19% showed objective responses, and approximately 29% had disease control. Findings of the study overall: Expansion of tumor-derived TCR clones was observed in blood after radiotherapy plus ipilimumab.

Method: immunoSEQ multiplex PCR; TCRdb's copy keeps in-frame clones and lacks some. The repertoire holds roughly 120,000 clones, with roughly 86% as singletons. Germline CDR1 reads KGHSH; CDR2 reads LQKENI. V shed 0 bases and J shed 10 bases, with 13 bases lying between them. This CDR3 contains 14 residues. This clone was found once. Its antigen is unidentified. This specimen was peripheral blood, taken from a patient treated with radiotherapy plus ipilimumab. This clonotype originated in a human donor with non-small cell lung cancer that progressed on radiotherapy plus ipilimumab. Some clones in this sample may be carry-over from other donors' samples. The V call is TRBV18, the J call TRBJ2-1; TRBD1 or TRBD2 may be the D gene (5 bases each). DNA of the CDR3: TGTGCCAGCTCACCACCTGACAGATGGGACGAGCAGTTCTTC. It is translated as CASSPPDRWDEQFF.